A single sample is the source of the 20 T cell receptor beta chains below, sequenced in a study of human T cells and chemical hapten exposure. TCRdb re-derived calls from the RACE reads in MiXCR, one entry per CDR3 protein. The sample includes roughly 45,000 distinct CDR3 sequences, around 9% of them seen just once. Time point denoted: patch test 1, 2 weeks after DPC sensitization. Regarding treatment: therapeutic diphenylcyclopropenone sensitization with weekly scalp DPC. Sequences were derived from whole blood, sampled in connection with sensitization to the hapten diphenylcyclopropenone (DPC). The source is a woman between 45 and 60 years old with alopecia areata. Some clones in this sample may be carry-over from other donors' samples.

This clonotype showed up many times. The V and J genes are TRBV27 and TRBJ2-3, with D tentatively TRBD2 (7 bases). Germline CDR1 reads MNHEY; CDR2 reads SMNVEV (reference sequence). The CDR3 is made up of 16 amino acids. V was pared by 3 bases and J by 0 bases, with 13 bases between. This chain's CDR3 is CASSFSGGTSTDTQYF. The CDR3, as DNA: TGTGCCAGCAGTTTCTCCGGGGGGACAAGCACAGATACGCAGTATTTT.

This clonotype was observed a few times. This rearrangement joins TRBV20-1 to TRBJ2-1, with D unclear. V was cut by 3 bases and J by 4 bases, with 13 bases left in between. The CDR3 contains 14 residues. Germline CDR1 and CDR2: DFQATT and SNEGSKA (reference sequence). Here the CDR3 reads CSASQAVEYNEQFF. The CDR3 DNA reads as TGCAGTGCTAGCCAGGCGGTAGAGTACAATGAGCAGTTCTTC.

The V gene is TRBV29-1, the J gene TRBJ1-2; the D gene is possibly TRBD1 (6 bases). Germline-derived CDR1 and CDR2 are SQVTM and ANQGSEA. Trimming left V 4 bases short and J 2 bases short, with 11 bases between. CDR3 length: 13 residues. The CDR3 DNA sequence: TGCAGCGTTGGGTCTACAGGGAACTATGGCTACACCTTC. Translation: CSVGSTGNYGYTF.

This clonotype was seen many times. For the CDR3, the DNA is TGTGCCAGCAGTTTTTCAACCTACTCCTACGAGCAGTACTTC. Translating it yields CASSFSTYSYEQYF. The J gene is TRBJ2-7, the V gene TRBV28; D remains unclear. Trimming shortened V by 3 bases and J by 0 bases, and 9 bases separated the two germline ends. CDR1 and CDR2 from the germline V gene are MDHEN and SYDVKM. This CDR3 region has 14 residues. The complete variable domain, with remaining parts taken from reference TRBV28 and TRBJ2-7, reads DVKVTQSSRYLVKRTGEKVFLECVQDMDHENMFWYRQDPGLGLRLIYFSYDVKMKEKGDIPEGYSVSREKKERFSLILESASTNQTSMYLCASSFSTYSYEQYFGPGTRLTVT.

This clonotype showed up many times. This rearrangement joins TRBV5-6 to TRBJ2-7, with TRBD2 matching 7 bases. The CDR3 has 16 residues. Germline V gene sequence: CDR1 SGHDT, CDR2 YYEEEE. The J segment lost 0 bases and the V segment lost 4 bases, leaving 10 bases of the junction unmatched. CDR3 sequence reads: CASSGARDYLSYEQYF. CDR3 in DNA: TGTGCCAGCAGCGGAGCCCGGGACTACCTCTCCTACGAGCAGTACTTC.

The V gene is TRBV29-1, the J gene TRBJ2-5, with D unresolved. Between the trimmed V and J ends, which lost 7 bases and 2 bases, there was a span of 17 bases. Germline V gene lookup returns CDR1 SQVTM and CDR2 ANQGSEA. The CDR3 sequence is 14 residues long. The CDR3 loop is CSARRTEIQETQYF. CDR3 nucleotides: TGCAGCGCGCGACGGACGGAGATTCAAGAGACCCAGTACTTC.

This chain connects TRBV20-1 to TRBJ2-1, with a tentative D call TRBD1 (6 bases). V shed 6 bases and J shed 4 bases, with 10 bases lying between them. The CDR3 is made up of 12 amino acids. Germline values: CDR1 DFQATT, CDR2 SNEGSKA (reference sequence). CDR3 DNA sequence: TGCAGTGCCAGCACAGGGTACAATGAGCAGTTCTTC. Its translation is CSASTGYNEQFF.

The chain couples TRBV7-2 to TRBJ2-1; 7 nucleotides line up with TRBD1. The CDR3 loop spans 14 amino acids. Germline V gene sequence: CDR1 SGHTA, CDR2 FQGNSA. The ends lost 3 bases at V and 7 bases at J; junction bases unmatched: 6. The CDR3 bases are TGTGCCAGCAGCTTGAGGACAGGTAGGAATGAGCAGTTCTTC. Protein sequence: CASSLRTGRNEQFF.

This clonotype has just a few counts. The genes are TRBV4-3 and TRBJ2-7; D may match TRBD1 or TRBD2 (5 bases each). CDR3 length: 14 residues. Trimming took 4 bases from V and 0 from J, leaving 10 bases between them. CDR1 and CDR2 (germline): LGHNA, YSLEER. The CDR3 coding sequence is TGCGCCAGCAGCCTAAGGGACGCCTCCTACGAGCAGTACTTC. It specifies CASSLRDASYEQYF.

This clonotype was observed many times. The chain recombines TRBV7-8 with TRBJ2-3; 13 bases map to TRBD2. The CDR3 sequence is 19 residues long. Germline loops: CDR1 SGHVS, CDR2 FQNEAQ. The V gene end was trimmed by 1 base and the J gene end by 5 bases; junction bases not matched to a gene: 12. The CDR3 DNA reads TGTGCCAGCAGCTTAGTATGGACTAGCGGGAGAAGGGTCGGAGATACGCAGTATTTT. Its translation is CASSLVWTSGRRVGDTQYF.

The chain has TRBV12-3 or TRBV12-4 and TRBJ2-7; TRBD1 aligns across 9 bases. The junction had 9 bases not matched to a gene; V was cut back by 5 bases and J by 7 bases. The CDR3 loop spans 14 amino acids. The CDR3 sequence is CASSTGQGGGEQYF. The CDR3 DNA is TGTGCCAGCAGTACGGGACAGGGAGGAGGGGAGCAGTACTTC.

This clonotype was seen at least ten times. The chain uses TRBV20-1 and TRBJ2-1; 7 bases match TRBD1. CDR1 DFQATT and CDR2 SNEGSKA come from the germline V gene (reference sequence). This CDR3 has 14 amino acids. Losses at the gene ends were 5 bases for V and 6 bases for J; bases not matched to a gene: 10. The CDR3 bases are TGCAGTGCTGGTAGACAGGGTCCCTCCAATGAGCAGTTCTTC. Protein sequence: CSAGRQGPSNEQFF.

This clonotype appeared a few times. This chain uses TRBV19 with TRBJ2-7; a weak D match, TRBD1 (6 bases). CDR3 size: 15 residues. Germline V gene sequence: CDR1 LNHDA, CDR2 SQIVND (reference sequence). V was trimmed by 6 bases and J by 0 bases, leaving 15 bases between them. In DNA form, the CDR3 reads TGTGCCAGTAGATGGGGGTTGGACAGCTCCTACGAGCAGTACTTC. It translates to CASRWGLDSSYEQYF.

This clonotype occurred many times. The V and J genes are TRBV7-9 and TRBJ2-1; no clear D gene. Between the trimmed V and J ends, which lost 2 bases and 6 bases, there was a span of 8 bases. The CDR3 is made up of 13 amino acids. The germline CDR1 and CDR2 sequences are SEHNR and FQNEAQ (reference sequence). In DNA form, the CDR3 reads TGTGCCAGCAGCTTACCCAAAGCCAATGAGCAGTTCTTC. It encodes CASSLPKANEQFF.

This clonotype was recorded many times. This chain connects TRBV6-1 to TRBJ1-6; TRBD1 is a possible D gene (5 bases). CDR3 length: 14 residues. V was trimmed by 7 bases and J by 0 bases, leaving 7 bases between them. CDR1 MNHNS and CDR2 SASEGT come from the germline V gene. The CDR3 reads CASKDSSYNSPLHF. DNA for the CDR3: TGTGCCAGCAAAGACAGCTCCTATAATTCACCCCTCCACTTT.

This sequence joins TRBV20-1 and TRBJ2-1, with D unresolved. The CDR3 loop spans 11 amino acids. CDR1 and CDR2 (germline): DFQATT, SNEGSKA (reference sequence). V lost 5 bases to trimming and J lost 4 bases, with 6 bases between them. CDR3 protein: CSALIYNEQFF. The CDR3 bases are TGCAGTGCTCTCATTTACAATGAGCAGTTCTTC.

There are many counts of this clonotype. J is TRBJ2-1 and V is TRBV20-1; TRBD2 aligns across 15 bases. V dropped 4 bases and J dropped 4; count of bases not matched to a gene: 11. Germline CDR1 and CDR2: DFQATT and SNEGSKA (reference sequence). The length of the CDR3 is 18 residues. The CDR3 DNA reads TGCAGTGCTAAAGGACTAGCGGGAGGGCCCCAGAGATACAATGAGCAGTTCTTC. It yields the protein CSAKGLAGGPQRYNEQFF.

This chain connects TRBV28 to TRBJ2-2, with unresolved D. The V end was cut by 2 bases, the J end by 5 bases, with 9 bases between. This CDR3 has 14 residues. Germline assignment: CDR1 MDHEN and CDR2 SYDVKM. The CDR3 here is CASSLGRRTGELFF. CDR3 nucleotide sequence: TGTGCCAGCAGTTTAGGCAGGCGGACCGGGGAGCTGTTTTTT.

J is TRBJ2-7 and V is TRBV28, with D perhaps matching TRBD2 (6 bases). Trimming removed 7 bases from V and 2 bases from J, with 18 bases in between. There are 15 residues in the CDR3. Per the germline V gene, CDR1 is MDHEN and CDR2 is SYDVKM. The CDR3 nucleotides are TGTGCCAGCATCCCCGAGGGTGGAGGGGCCTACGAGCAGTACTTC. Residues: CASIPEGGGAYEQYF. The variable domain in full, completed from reference TRBV28 and TRBJ2-7, reads DVKVTQSSRYLVKRTGEKVFLECVQDMDHENMFWYRQDPGLGLRLIYFSYDVKMKEKGDIPEGYSVSREKKERFSLILESASTNQTSMYLCASIPEGGGAYEQYFGPGTRLTVT.

This clonotype was counted at least ten times. The V gene is TRBV28, the J gene TRBJ2-7; the D is unclear. The CDR3 totals 13 residues. V was cut by 2 bases and J by 3 bases, with 8 bases left in between. Germline V gene lookup returns CDR1 MDHEN and CDR2 SYDVKM. The CDR3 reads CASSLPPLYEQYF. DNA for the CDR3: TGTGCCAGCAGTTTACCCCCCCTCTACGAGCAGTACTTC. The whole variable domain, remainder taken from reference TRBV28 and TRBJ2-7, is DVKVTQSSRYLVKRTGEKVFLECVQDMDHENMFWYRQDPGLGLRLIYFSYDVKMKEKGDIPEGYSVSREKKERFSLILESASTNQTSMYLCASSLPPLYEQYFGPGTRLTVT.